The source of this TCR beta chain is a study of identical twins. This clonotype was seen more than once but under ten times. A template switching step contributed a universal primer site, while unique molecular identifiers were present in the cDNA. TCRdb re-called the 5' RACE reads through MiXCR, storing one row per CDR3 protein. The sample consists of some 330,000 distinct CDR3 sequences, about 9% of them appearing once. V shed 9 bases, J shed 6 bases, and the junction held 7 bases outside the gene matches. The germline CDR1 and CDR2 sequences are KGHDR and SFDVKD. This CDR3 is 13 amino acids long. The rearrangement links TRBV24-1 to TRBJ2-4; 7 positions agree with TRBD2. What was sequenced was naive T cells sorted from blood. The origin of this receptor is a woman in her forties or fifties in good health. The CDR3 protein is CATSPGRGNIQYF. CDR3 nucleotide sequence: TGTGCCACCTCTCCGGGGAGGGGAAACATTCAGTACTTC.